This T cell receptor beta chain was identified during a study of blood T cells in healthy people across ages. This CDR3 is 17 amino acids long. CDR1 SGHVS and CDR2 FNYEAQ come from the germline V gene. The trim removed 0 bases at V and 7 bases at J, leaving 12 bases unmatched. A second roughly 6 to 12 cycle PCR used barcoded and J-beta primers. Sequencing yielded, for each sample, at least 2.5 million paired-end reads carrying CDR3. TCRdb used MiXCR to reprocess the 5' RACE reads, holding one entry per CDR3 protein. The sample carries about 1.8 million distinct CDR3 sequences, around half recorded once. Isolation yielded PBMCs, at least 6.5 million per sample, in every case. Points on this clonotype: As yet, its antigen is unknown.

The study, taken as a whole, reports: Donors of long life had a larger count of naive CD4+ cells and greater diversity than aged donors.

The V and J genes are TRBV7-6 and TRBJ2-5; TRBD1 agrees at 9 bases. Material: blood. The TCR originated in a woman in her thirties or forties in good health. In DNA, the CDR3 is TGTGCCAGCAGCTTAGCACCCACGCGGGACAGGGCAGGGACCCAGTACTTC. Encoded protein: CASSLAPTRDRAGTQYF.